Sequencing of this TCR beta chain was carried out in a study of shared clonotypes between healthy human individuals (dated by TCRdb to 2018 to 2020). For the wider study: The cohort included three men and a couple of women between 18 and 49 years of age. Per donor, three plates each were used for CD4 naive and CD4 memory, two for CD8 naive, and one for CD8 memory. To estimate repertoire size and how much clonotypes are shared between individuals, the study performed deep sequencing of blood TCR repertoires from five healthy adults. To increase sequencing depth and limit assay-specific biases, different laboratories used diverse techniques to prepare libraries and sequence TCR repertoires. Between about 0.8 and 9 billion PBMCs per donor were obtained by leukapheresis.

In regard to this clone: Which antigen it targets is not known. No base-level quality is on record; no much larger clone is a single base apart.

Broad study findings and their caveats: The genetic and exposure-history diversity represented was limited by the small number of donors. Even with the large sequencing depth, rarefaction of the sorted-subset datasets indicated that sequencing was incomplete. Clonotypes shared by all four sorted-subset donors showed higher generation probabilities than non-shared clonotypes. Pairwise subsampling led to the expectation that sequencing depth would affect the degree of clonotype sharing among donors. Only blood was sampled, and tissue TCR repertoires likely differ from those in blood. Larger estimated clonotype richness was generally found for naive subsets than for memory subsets. Across several donors, approximately 4.9% of naive CD4, roughly 3.3% of naive CD8, 2% to 2.5% of memory CD4, and around 0.4% of memory CD8 clonotypes were shared.

CD8 naive samples consisted of CD45RO-negative cells that were positively selected for CCR7, yielding a CD45RA+CCR7+ population without TemRA cells. The donors were healthy, HIV-negative adults with no recently reported acute infections or vaccinations. Only Caucasian adults living in Nashville, Tennessee, USA were represented among the donors. After blood collection by leukapheresis, PBMCs were isolated using Ficoll-Histopaque density gradient centrifugation and then cryopreserved in the vapor phase of liquid nitrogen. Analytical flow cytometry was used to check the purity and quantity of each magnetically sorted T cell population. Genomic DNA was isolated from each sorted fraction and quantified by UV absorbance on a Nanodrop 2000c. At the junction V is shortened by 8 bases and J by 4 bases; bases outside the gene matches: 8. The germline V gene (reference sequence) provides CDR1 MNHEY and CDR2 SMNVEV. The CDR3 measures 13 amino acids from cysteine to phenylalanine. The read is trimmed to its CDR3 DNA, 39 bases read in frame from base 1.

Using the deep immunoSEQ assay, TCR CDR3 regions were amplified from genomic DNA by multiplex PCR. Extracted genomic DNA from each cell subset was spread evenly across all wells of several immunoSEQ 96-well plates, with each plate serving as a replicate. For sorted subsets, roughly 200 ng of genomic DNA, equivalent to roughly 33,000 T cell genomes, went into each replicate PCR. Purified libraries were measured with a Qubit 3.0 fluorometer, size-checked on a Bioanalyzer 2100, and measured again with the KAPA Library Quantification kit. A separate single-read 150-cycle Illumina NextSeq 550 flow cell was used to sequence each immunoSEQ 96-well plate. On the authors' methods: Because only junctional sequences without quality scores were contained in the immunoSEQ output, filtering matching that applied to full-length reads could not be performed. Sequences were annotated with PyIR, a Python wrapper for IgBLAST v1.9, and V/J genes and CDR3 were assigned using IMGT germline references. Reads were removed for weak V/J assignments (E-value above 1e-6), missing CDR3, stop codons, out-of-frame junctions, or ambiguous translated residues. V3J clonotypes were defined by identical inferred V gene, J gene, and CDR3 amino acid sequence. Percentage overlap between repertoires was computed as shared unique clonotypes divided by the size of the smaller repertoire. Repertoire richness was assessed with RTK rarefaction, the Chao1 estimator, and Recon v2.1 estimates of unobserved clonotypes. For all TCRbeta clonotypes obtained by the gDNA method from several donors, generation probabilities were computed with OLGA. TCRdb took this table from immuneACCESS and kept in-frame rearrangements with V and J called. Such tables lack part of the clones; where checked against another copy, unresolved V genes explain under half of the gap, and the rest is unexplained. The V and J calls and clone size come from that table; D and trimming were worked out from the DNA. The sample has around 550,000 clones on record, approximately 95% of them singletons. The ten largest clones add up to approximately 0.12% of the sample.

The clonotype originates from a woman aged 30 to 39 in good health. This receptor chain uses TRBV27 and TRBJ2-7; 7 nucleotides in the junction match TRBD2. Sequenced: naive CD8+ T cells sorted from blood. The sample's cell subset or site label, decoded: CD45RA+CCR7+. The nucleotide sequence reads as follows: TGTGCCAGCGGTAGGGACTATAAGTACGAGCAGTACTTC. This is translated as CASGRDYKYEQYF.